Included here is one T cell receptor beta chain sequence, with context. Its antigen is currently unknown. Measured with immunoSEQ multiplex PCR; TCRdb has only the in-frame clones, and not every one. The sample yields 50,000 or so clones, approximately 90% seen once. This sample is drawn from a study of T cell responses to AZD1222 COVID-19 vaccine. Findings of the study overall: Reportedly, close to half of spike-specific TCRs are directed against unmutated variant regions. The span of vaccine-associated CD4 TCRs extended across spike, with dominance at 160-218 and 743-854. Mostly white British, mostly female donors; authors suggested clonal diversity may be underestimated.

This CDR3 has 15 residues. V lost 5 bases and J lost 5; bases outside the gene matches: 9. Per germline, CDR1 MGHRA and CDR2 YSYEKL. The TCR comes from an adult who received the AZD1222 COVID-19 vaccine. Source: peripheral blood, taken 28 days after the second AZD1222 dose. The chain is built from TRBV4-1 and TRBJ2-7, with TRBD1 identical over 10 bases. The CDR3 nucleotides read TGCGCCAGCAGCAATGGGGACAGGGGTATCAACGAGCAGTACTTC. Its protein product is CASSNGDRGINEQYF.